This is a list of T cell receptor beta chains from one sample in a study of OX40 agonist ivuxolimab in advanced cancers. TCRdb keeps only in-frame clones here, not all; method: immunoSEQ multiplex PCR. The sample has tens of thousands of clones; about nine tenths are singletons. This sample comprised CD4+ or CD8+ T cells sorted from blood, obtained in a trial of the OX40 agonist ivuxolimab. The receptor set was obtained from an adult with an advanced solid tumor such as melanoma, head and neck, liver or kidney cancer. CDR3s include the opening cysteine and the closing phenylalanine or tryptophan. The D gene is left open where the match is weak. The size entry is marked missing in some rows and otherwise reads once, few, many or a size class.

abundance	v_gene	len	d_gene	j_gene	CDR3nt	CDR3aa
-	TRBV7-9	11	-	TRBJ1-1	TGTGCCAGCAGCTTTGGACAAGAAGCTTTCTTT	CASSFGQEAFF
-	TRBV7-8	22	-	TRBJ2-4	TGTGCCAGCAGCTTAGTACCGGGGGGCAGGTCGTCCCCTTGGCTGACCAAAAACATTCAGTACTTC	CASSLVPGGRSSPWLTKNIQYF
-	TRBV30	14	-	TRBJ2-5	TGTGCCTGGAGTAGAGAGAACAAGGAAGAGACCCAGTACTTC	CAWSRENKEETQYF
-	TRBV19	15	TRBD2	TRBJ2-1	TGTGCCAGTAGTATGGGTTGGGGGGGTGGTAATGAGCAGTTCTTC	CASSMGWGGGNEQFF
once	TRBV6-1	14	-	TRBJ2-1	TGTGCCAGCAGTGTACCTGACAGCTACAATGAGCAGTTCTTC	CASSVPDSYNEQFF
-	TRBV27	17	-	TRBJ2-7	TGTGCCAGCAGTTCCATAGAGACAGGGTCCCGGGGGTACGAGCAGTACTTC	CASSSIETGSRGYEQYF
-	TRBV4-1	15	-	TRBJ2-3	TGCGCCAGCAGCCAAGAAGTGTTGGGGCGAGATACGCAGTATTTT	CASSQEVLGRDTQYF
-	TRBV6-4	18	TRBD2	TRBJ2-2	TGTGCCAGCAGTGACTCGTCTAGCGGGAGGCAAAACACCGGGGAGCTGTTTTTT	CASSDSSSGRQNTGELFF
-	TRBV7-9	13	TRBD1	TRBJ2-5	TGTGCCAGCAGCCCCAGGGGGCTCGAGACCCAGTACTTC	CASSPRGLETQYF
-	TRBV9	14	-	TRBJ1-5	TGTGCCAGCAGCGCCACAGGGACGTGGCAGCCCCAGCATTTT	CASSATGTWQPQHF
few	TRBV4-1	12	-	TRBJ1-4	TGCGCCAGCAGCCAAGACAGTGGAAAACTGTTTTTT	CASSQDSGKLFF
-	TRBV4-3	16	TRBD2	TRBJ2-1	TGCGCCAGCAGCCAAGGAAATAGCGGGAGGGCCGGTGAGCAGTTCTTC	CASSQGNSGRAGEQFF
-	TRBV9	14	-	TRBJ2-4	TGTGCCAGCAGTATCGGAACAACCAAAAACATTCAGTACTTC	CASSIGTTKNIQYF
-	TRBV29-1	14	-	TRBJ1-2	TGCAGCGTACCCATTCGGGCAGGCCCTCTTGGCTACACCTTC	CSVPIRAGPLGYTF
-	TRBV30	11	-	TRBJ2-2	TGTGCCTGGAGTGATTCCGGGGAGCTGTTTTTT	CAWSDSGELFF
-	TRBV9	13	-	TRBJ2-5	TGTGCCAGCAGCGGCCTACGAGGGGAGACCCAGTACTTC	CASSGLRGETQYF
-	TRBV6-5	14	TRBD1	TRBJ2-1	TGTGCCAGCAAGGGACAGGGCACTTACAATGAGCAGTTCTTC	CASKGQGTYNEQFF
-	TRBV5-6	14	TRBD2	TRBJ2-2	TGTGCCAGCATCCATAGCGGGACTGGCGGGGAGCTGTTTTTT	CASIHSGTGGELFF
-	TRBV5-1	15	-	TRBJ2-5	TGCGCCAGCAGCTTGAGTAAAACAGCTGAAGAGACCCAGTACTTC	CASSLSKTAEETQYF
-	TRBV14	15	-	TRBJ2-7	TGTGCCAGCAGCCAAGGCCGGGACGGGTCCTACGAGCAGTACTTC	CASSQGRDGSYEQYF
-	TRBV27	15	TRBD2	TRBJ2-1	TGTGCCAGCAGTTTTCTAGCGGGAGGGCCTAATGAGCAGTTCTTC	CASSFLAGGPNEQFF
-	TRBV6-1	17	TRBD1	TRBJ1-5	TGTGCCAGCAGTGCCATTTTAGGACAGGGAGGCAATCAGCCCCAGCATTTT	CASSAILGQGGNQPQHF
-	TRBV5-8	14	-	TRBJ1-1	TGTGCCAGCAGCTTGGCACAGGCGAACACTGAAGCTTTCTTT	CASSLAQANTEAFF
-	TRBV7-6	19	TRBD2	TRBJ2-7	TGTGCCAGCAGCTTACTGACCGGGGGACCCGGGACTAGCGCAATGGAGCAGTACTTC	CASSLLTGGPGTSAMEQYF
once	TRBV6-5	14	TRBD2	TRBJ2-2	TGTGCCAGCAGTCCCCAGGGACTATCCGGGGAGCTGTTTTTT	CASSPQGLSGELFF
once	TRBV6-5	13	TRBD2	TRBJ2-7	TGTGCCAGCAGTTTGTCCGCGGGAGACGAGCAGTACTTC	CASSLSAGDEQYF
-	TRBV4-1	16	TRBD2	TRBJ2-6	TGCGCCAGCAGGCCCCCGGGGGGCTCTGGGGCCAACGTCCTGACTTTC	CASRPPGGSGANVLTF
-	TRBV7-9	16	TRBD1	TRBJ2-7	TGTGCCAGCAGCTTAGCGCCGGGACAGGAGTCCTACGAGCAGTACTTC	CASSLAPGQESYEQYF
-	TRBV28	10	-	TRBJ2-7	TGTGCCAGCAGCGCCTACGAGCAGTACTTC	CASSAYEQYF
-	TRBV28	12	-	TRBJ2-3	TGTGCCAGCAGTTTCGGCCCAGATACGCAGTATTTT	CASSFGPDTQYF
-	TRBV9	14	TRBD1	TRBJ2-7	TGTGCCAGCAGTGCTCAGGGGGTGGGGAACGAGCAGTACTTC	CASSAQGVGNEQYF
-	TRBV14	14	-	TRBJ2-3	TGTGCCAGCAGCCAAGATCACCCCACAGATACGCAGTATTTT	CASSQDHPTDTQYF
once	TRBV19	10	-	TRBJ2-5	TGTGCCAGTGTTAGGGAGACCCAGTACTTC	CASVRETQYF
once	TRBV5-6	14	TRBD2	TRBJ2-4	TGTGCCAGCAGCCCCTTGGGAGGGATGGACATTCAGTACTTC	CASSPLGGMDIQYF
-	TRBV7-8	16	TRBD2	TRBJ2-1	TGTGCCAGCAGCTTAGCGCCAGCGGGAGGCTACAATGAGCAGTTCTTC	CASSLAPAGGYNEQFF
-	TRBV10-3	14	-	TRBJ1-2	TGTGCCATCAGTGATGGGGGGCTCTCGGATGGCTACACCTTC	CAISDGGLSDGYTF
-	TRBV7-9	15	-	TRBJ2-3	TGTGCCAGCAGCTTACCACAGGGTGGCACAGATACGCAGTATTTT	CASSLPQGGTDTQYF
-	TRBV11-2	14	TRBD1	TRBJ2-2	TGTGCCAGCAGCTTCAGGGGGCGGGACGGGGAGCTGTTTTTT	CASSFRGRDGELFF
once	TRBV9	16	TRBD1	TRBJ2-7	TGTGCCAGCAGCGCCAACCGACAGGGGAGTTCCTACGAGCAGTACTTC	CASSANRQGSSYEQYF
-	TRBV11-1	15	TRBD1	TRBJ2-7	TGTGCCAGCAGCTTAGTTCGGGACAGGGACTACGAGCAGTACTTC	CASSLVRDRDYEQYF
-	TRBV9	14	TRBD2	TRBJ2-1	TGTGCCAGCAGCGTAGCCGGGAGGGGCAATGAGCAGTTCTTC	CASSVAGRGNEQFF
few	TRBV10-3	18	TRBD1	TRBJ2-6	TGTGCCATCAGTGGGGGACAGGACCACTCCTCTGGGGCCAACGTCCTGACTTTC	CAISGGQDHSSGANVLTF
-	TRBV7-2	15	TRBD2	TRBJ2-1	TGTGCCAGCAGTCCGGGACTAGCGGGATACAATGAGCAGTTCTTC	CASSPGLAGYNEQFF
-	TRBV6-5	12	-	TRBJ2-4	TGTGCCAGCACCCCCAGGGTGGGCATTCAGTACTTC	CASTPRVGIQYF
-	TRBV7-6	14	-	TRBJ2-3	TGTGCCAGCAGCTTAGAAGGGTCCACAGATACGCAGTATTTT	CASSLEGSTDTQYF
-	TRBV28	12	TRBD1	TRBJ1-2	TGTGCCACCATCGACAGGGGATATGGCTACACCTTC	CATIDRGYGYTF
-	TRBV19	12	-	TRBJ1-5	TGTGCCAGTACCATAGGGGTTCAGCCCCAGCATTTT	CASTIGVQPQHF
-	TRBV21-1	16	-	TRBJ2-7	TGTGCCAGCAGCAGCCCTTTAGGGCGGGGGGAAGGCGAGCAGTACTTC	CASSSPLGRGEGEQYF
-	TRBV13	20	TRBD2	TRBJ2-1	TGTGCCAGCAGCGCTCGTAGGGACTCCGGGACTAGCGGGAATGTCGATGAGCAGTTCTTC	CASSARRDSGTSGNVDEQFF
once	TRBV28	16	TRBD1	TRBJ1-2	TGTGCCAGCAGTTCCCCGACAGGGGAGGTTGGCTATGGCTACACCTTC	CASSSPTGEVGYGYTF